This T cell receptor (beta chain) was captured by sequencing in a study of blood T cell repertoires in COVID-19. Study-level background: The origin of the acute and convalescent COVID-19 samples was the United States, Italy and Spain. Nucleic acid was either cDNA or gDNA, and it came from T cells, B-cell-depleted T cells, or PBMCs.

Authors' processing steps: Cell counts per sample came from amplifying reference gene primers. Produced via immunoSEQ multiplex PCR; TCRdb's table is partial and in-frame only. Clone size and V and J calls were adopted from that table, with D and trimming inferred from the DNA. Of around 130,000 clones in the sample, more than 70% were seen once. This TCR came from a human donor in a cohort sampled during active COVID-19. The source material was peripheral blood.

This chain's CDR3 is CASSYSGRVETQYF. The CDR3 region has the DNA TGTGCCAGCAGTTACAGCGGGAGGGTAGAGACCCAGTACTTC. This chain links TRBV7-2 with TRBJ2-5, with TRBD2 matching over 10 bases. The V gene's germline CDR1 is SGHTA and CDR2 FQGNSA. CDR3 length equals 14 residues. Trimming removed 6 bases from V and 4 bases from J; junction bases left unmatched: 5. Filled out from reference TRBV7-2 and TRBJ2-5, the complete variable domain reads GAGVSQSPSNKVTEKGKDVELRCDPISGHTALYWYRQSLGQGLEFLIYFQGNSAPDKSGLPSDRFSAERTGGSVSTLTIQRTQQEDSAVYLCASSYSGRVETQYFGPGTRLLVL.